The next 18 T cell receptor beta chains were all read from a single sample in a study of blood T cell repertoires in COVID-19. TCRdb's table, derived via immunoSEQ multiplex PCR, lists solely in-frame clones and lacks some. The sample shows 90,000 or so clones, under 90% of them seen only once. Sequencing was done on a sample of peripheral blood. These receptors all stem from a woman in her sixties or seventies with acute or convalescent COVID-19.

The V gene is TRBV2, the J gene TRBJ1-2, with TRBD1 identical over 8 bases. V lost 1 base and J lost 5; bases outside the gene matches: 6. CDR3 length equals 15 residues. The germline V gene encodes CDR1 SNHLY and CDR2 FYNNEI. CDR3 amino acids: CASSEVTGQGYGYTF. CDR3 nucleotide sequence: TGTGCCAGCAGTGAAGTCACAGGACAGGGTTATGGCTACACCTTC.

V gene TRBV6-2 or TRBV6-3 combines with J gene TRBJ2-5; D is undetermined. Per the germline V gene, CDR1 is MNHEY and CDR2 is SVGEGT. This CDR3 spans 12 amino acids. V dropped 2 bases and J dropped 3 bases, with 4 bases sitting between them. The CDR3 protein is CASSYPEETQYF. CDR3 nucleotides: TGTGCCAGCAGTTACCCCGAAGAGACCCAGTACTTC.

This chain uses TRBV5-1 with TRBJ1-5; possibly TRBD1 for D (5 bases). The CDR3 totals 14 residues. Germline V gene sequence: CDR1 SGHRS, CDR2 YFSETQ. V lost 0 bases and J 6 bases, leaving 10 bases between the germline ends. The CDR3 here is CASSLVSGSQPQHF. DNA of the CDR3: TGCGCCAGCAGCTTGGTGTCAGGGTCTCAGCCCCAGCATTTT.

This clone has just one count. The rearrangement links TRBV27 to TRBJ1-6; 8 bases are a match to TRBD1. The ends lost 0 bases at V and 7 bases at J; junction bases unmatched: 5. Germline assignment: CDR1 MNHEY and CDR2 SMNVEV (reference sequence). The CDR3 is 16 amino acids. CDR3 bases: TGTGCCAGCAGTTTATCCCGGGACAGGATGAATTCACCCCTCCACTTT. Amino acids: CASSLSRDRMNSPLHF.

This chain connects TRBV12-3 or TRBV12-4 to TRBJ2-3, with D possibly TRBD2 on 6 matching bases. This CDR3 contains 13 residues. Trimming stripped 6 bases from V and 6 bases from J, with 13 bases between. DNA for the CDR3: TGTGCCAGCAGGAGCGGCGGGGTGGATACGCAGTATTTT. Its protein is CASRSGGVDTQYF.

The J gene is TRBJ2-2, the V gene TRBV11-2, with 14 bases matching TRBD2. The CDR3 consists of 17 residues. Germline V gene sequence: CDR1 SGHAT, CDR2 FQNNGV. V dropped 5 bases and J dropped 4; count of bases not matched to a gene: 6. The CDR3 spells CASSRGLAGALTGELFF. CDR3 nucleotides: TGTGCCAGCAGCCGGGGACTAGCGGGGGCACTCACCGGGGAGCTGTTTTTT. Together with reference TRBV11-2 and TRBJ2-2, the CDR3 gives the full variable domain: EAGVAQSPRYKIIEKRQSVAFWCNPISGHATLYWYQQILGQGPKLLIQFQNNGVVDDSQLPKDRFSAERLKGVDSTLKIQPAKLEDSAVYLCASSRGLAGALTGELFFGEGSRLTVL.

The chain recombines TRBV5-4 with TRBJ2-3; 11 positions agree with TRBD1. CDR1 and CDR2 (germline): SGHNT, YYREEE (reference sequence). CDR3 size: 14 residues. Unmatched junction bases numbered 2, after V lost 3 bases and J lost 5 bases. This CDR3 is CASSSDRGRDTQYF. DNA for the CDR3: TGTGCCAGCAGCTCGGACAGGGGGCGAGATACGCAGTATTTT.

This chain uses TRBV28 with TRBJ2-5; possible D gene TRBD2, 6 bases. The CDR3 spans 12 residues. The V end was cut by 6 bases, the J end by 5 bases, with 10 bases between. In germline, CDR1 is MDHEN, CDR2 SYDVKM. CDR3 residues: CASSGGHETQYF. CDR3 sequence (DNA): TGTGCCAGCAGCGGAGGGCACGAGACCCAGTACTTC.

The rearrangement uses TRBV24-1 and TRBJ2-5, with 15 bases lining up with TRBD2. CDR1 is KGHDR and CDR2 is SFDVKD in the germline V gene. V shed 5 bases, J shed 2 bases, and the junction held 5 bases outside the gene matches. This CDR3 has 17 residues. The CDR3 reads CATSVGLAGGLQETQYF. CDR3 DNA: TGTGCCACCAGTGTTGGACTAGCGGGGGGGCTACAAGAGACCCAGTACTTC.

The V and J genes are TRBV11-2 and TRBJ2-3; TRBD2 matches at 7 bases. The trim removed 1 base at V and 1 base at J, leaving 5 bases unmatched. Looked up from germline, CDR1 is SGHAT and CDR2 is FQNNGV. The CDR3 totals 16 residues. CDR3 sequence: CASSLGSSGGTDTQYF. The DNA of the CDR3 is TGTGCCAGCAGCTTAGGCTCCAGCGGGGGCACAGATACGCAGTATTTT. Full variable domain (rest looked up from reference TRBV11-2 and TRBJ2-3): EAGVAQSPRYKIIEKRQSVAFWCNPISGHATLYWYQQILGQGPKLLIQFQNNGVVDDSQLPKDRFSAERLKGVDSTLKIQPAKLEDSAVYLCASSLGSSGGTDTQYFGPGTRLTVL.

This clone was seen just once. The CDR3, as DNA: TGCGCCAGCAGCCCCGGGACAGCCAATGAAAAACTGTTTTTT. As protein: CASSPGTANEKLFF. The rearrangement uses TRBV5-1 and TRBJ1-4; TRBD1 matches at 7 bases. CDR3 size: 14 residues. Germline CDR1 and CDR2: SGHRS and YFSETQ. Trimming at V came to 4 bases and at J to 5 bases, leaving 5 bases not matched to a gene. Looking up the rest from reference TRBV5-1 and TRBJ1-4 gives the full variable domain: KAGVTQTPRYLIKTRGQQVTLSCSPISGHRSVSWYQQTPGQGLQFLFEYFSETQRNKGNFPGRFSGRQFSNSRSEMNVSTLELGDSALYLCASSPGTANEKLFFGSGTQLSVL.

The J gene is TRBJ2-7, the V gene TRBV6-2 or TRBV6-3, with 9 bases aligning to TRBD1. This CDR3 is built from 16 residues. Trimming removed 6 bases from V and 2 bases from J; junction bases left unmatched: 11. The germline V gene has CDR1 MNHEY and CDR2 SVGEGT. The CDR3 protein is CASSSPRGDRAYEQYV. The CDR3 DNA follows: TGTGCCAGCAGCTCCCCCCGGGGGGACAGGGCCTACGAGCAGTACGTC.

The chain couples TRBV11-3 to TRBJ2-5, with unresolved D. Trimming removed 6 bases from V and 2 bases from J, with 4 bases in between. Per germline, CDR1 SGHNT and CDR2 YENEEA. This CDR3 is 11 amino acids long. The CDR3 loop reads CASSQQETQYF. CDR3 bases: TGTGCCAGCAGTCAACAAGAGACCCAGTACTTC.

V is TRBV7-2 and J is TRBJ2-1; 10 nucleotides match TRBD2. The CDR3 spans 16 residues. J gave up 6 bases and V 6 bases, and 11 bases lay outside the gene matches. The germline CDR1 and CDR2 sequences are SGHTA and FQGNSA. The DNA of the CDR3 is TGTGCCAGCAGTGTAGCCAGCGGGGGGGCCTCCAATGAGCAGTTCTTC. This translates into CASSVASGGASNEQFF.

This clone has more than one count but fewer than ten. This chain links TRBV19 with TRBJ2-1; D is undetermined. Germline V gives CDR1 LNHDA, CDR2 SQIVND (reference sequence). V lost 3 bases and J lost 8, with 20 bases in between. The CDR3 loop spans 16 amino acids. CDR3 region: CASSMTKIRSAYEQFF. CDR3 nucleotide sequence: TGTGCCAGTAGTATGACGAAAATTCGAAGCGCTTATGAGCAGTTCTTC.

The CDR3 DNA follows: TGTGCCACCGGACAGGTCCTATACGAGCAGTACGTC. Its translation: CATGQVLYEQYV. The chain joins TRBV10-3 to TRBJ2-7; 7 bases match TRBD1. Germline V gene lookup returns CDR1 ENHRY and CDR2 SYGVKD. With V trimmed by 10 bases and J by 4 bases, 7 bases remained unmatched. The CDR3 runs 12 residues.

This clone was picked up a small number of times. The chain joins TRBV19 to TRBJ1-5; D gene uncertain. Germline V CDR1 and CDR2: LNHDA, SQIVND (reference sequence). Between the trimmed V and J ends, which lost 2 bases and 1 base, there was a span of 6 bases. This CDR3 is 14 amino acids long. The CDR3 DNA follows: TGTGCCAGTAGTATATCGAGAAGCAATCAGCCCCAGCATTTT. It codes for CASSISRSNQPQHF.

The chain joins TRBV28 to TRBJ1-3; the match to TRBD1 covers 9 bases. J was trimmed by 4 bases and V by 9 bases; bases with no gene match: 10. The CDR3 is 15 amino acids. Germline CDR1 is MDHEN and CDR2 is SYDVKM. In nucleotides, the CDR3 is TGTGCCAGTCACCATTACACAGGGGGCGGAAACACCATATATTTT. Translating it yields CASHHYTGGGNTIYF.